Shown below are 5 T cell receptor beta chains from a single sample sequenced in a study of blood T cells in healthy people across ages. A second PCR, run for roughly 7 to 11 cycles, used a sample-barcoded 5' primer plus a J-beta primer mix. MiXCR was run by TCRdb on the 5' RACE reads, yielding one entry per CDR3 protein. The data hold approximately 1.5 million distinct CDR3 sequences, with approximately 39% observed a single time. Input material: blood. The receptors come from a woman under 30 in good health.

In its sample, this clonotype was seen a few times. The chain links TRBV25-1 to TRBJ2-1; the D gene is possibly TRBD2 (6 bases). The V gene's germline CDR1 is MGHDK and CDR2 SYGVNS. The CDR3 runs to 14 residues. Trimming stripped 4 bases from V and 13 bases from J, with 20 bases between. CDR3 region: CASSAPGVQETQFF. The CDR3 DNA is TGTGCCAGCAGTGCGCCGGGAGTACAAGAGACCCAGTTCTTC. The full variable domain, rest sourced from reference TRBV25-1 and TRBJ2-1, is EADIYQTPRYLVIGTGKKITLECSQTMGHDKMYWYQQDPGMELHLIHYSYGVNSTEKGDLSSESTVSRIRTEHFPLTLESARPSHTSQYLCASSAPGVQETQFFGPGTRLTVL.

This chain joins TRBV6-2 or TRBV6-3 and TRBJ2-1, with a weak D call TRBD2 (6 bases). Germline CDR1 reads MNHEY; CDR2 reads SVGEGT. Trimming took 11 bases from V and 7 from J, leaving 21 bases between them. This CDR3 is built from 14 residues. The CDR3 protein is CAGTIGEETNEQFF. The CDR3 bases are TGTGCCGGCACAATCGGGGAGGAGACAAATGAGCAGTTCTTC.

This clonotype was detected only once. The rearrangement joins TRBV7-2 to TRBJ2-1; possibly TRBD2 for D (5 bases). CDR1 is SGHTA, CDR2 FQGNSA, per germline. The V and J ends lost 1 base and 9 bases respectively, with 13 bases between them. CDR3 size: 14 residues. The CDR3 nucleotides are TGTGCCAGCAGCTTAGAGATAGCGTCGGGTGAGCAGTTCTTC. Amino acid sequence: CASSLEIASGEQFF.

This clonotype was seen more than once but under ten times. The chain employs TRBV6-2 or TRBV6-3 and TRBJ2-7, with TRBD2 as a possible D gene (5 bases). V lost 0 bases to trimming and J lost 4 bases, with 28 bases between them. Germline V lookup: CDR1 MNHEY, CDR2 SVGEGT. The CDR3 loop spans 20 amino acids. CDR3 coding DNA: TGTGCCAGCAGTTACTCGAGCGAGGTCAAAAAGGCTAGCCCCCGGTACGAGCAGTACTTC. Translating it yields CASSYSSEVKKASPRYEQYF.

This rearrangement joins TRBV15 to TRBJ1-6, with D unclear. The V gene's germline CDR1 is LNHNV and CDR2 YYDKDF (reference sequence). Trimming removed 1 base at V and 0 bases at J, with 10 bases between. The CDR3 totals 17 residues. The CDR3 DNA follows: TGTGCCACCAGCAGAGGGGAAGCCCGCTCCTATAATTCACCCCTCCACTTT. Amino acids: CATSRGEARSYNSPLHF. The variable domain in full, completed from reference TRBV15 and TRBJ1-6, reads DAMVIQNPRYQVTQFGKPVTLSCSQTLNHNVMYWYQQKSSQAPKLLFHYYDKDFNNEADTPDNFQSRRPNTSFCFLDIRSPGLGDTAMYLCATSRGEARSYNSPLHFGNGTRLTVT.